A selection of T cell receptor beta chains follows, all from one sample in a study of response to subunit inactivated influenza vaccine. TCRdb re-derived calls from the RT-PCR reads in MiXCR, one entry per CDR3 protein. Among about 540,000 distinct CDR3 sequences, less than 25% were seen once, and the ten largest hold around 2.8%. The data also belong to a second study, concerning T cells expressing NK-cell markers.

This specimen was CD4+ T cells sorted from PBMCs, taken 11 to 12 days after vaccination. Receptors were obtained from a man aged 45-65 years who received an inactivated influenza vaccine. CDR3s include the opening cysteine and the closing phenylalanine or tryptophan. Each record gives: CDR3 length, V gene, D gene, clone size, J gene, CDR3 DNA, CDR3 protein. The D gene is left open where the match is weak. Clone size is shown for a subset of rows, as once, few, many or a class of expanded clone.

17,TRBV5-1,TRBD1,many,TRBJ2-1,TGCGCCAGCACAAAAGGAAACGGACAGGGGCCATACAATGAGCAGTTCTTC,CASTKGNGQGPYNEQFF
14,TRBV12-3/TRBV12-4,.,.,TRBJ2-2,TGTGCCAGCGCTACTAGCAGTAACACCGGGGAGCTGTTTTTT,CASATSSNTGELFF
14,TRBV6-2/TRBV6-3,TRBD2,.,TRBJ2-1,TGTGCCAGCAGCGGGACTAGCGGGAGAGTTGAGCAGTTCTTC,CASSGTSGRVEQFF
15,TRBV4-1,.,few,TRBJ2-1,TGCGCCAGCAGCCAGCTCGTGGGGATCTACAATGAGCAGTTCTTC,CASSQLVGIYNEQFF
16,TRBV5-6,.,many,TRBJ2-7,TGTGCCAGCAGCTTGTCTGGCTACACAAGGAACTACGAGCAGTACTTC,CASSLSGYTRNYEQYF
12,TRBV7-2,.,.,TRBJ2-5,TGTGCCAGCAGCCGTTATAAGGAGACCCAGTACTTC,CASSRYKETQYF
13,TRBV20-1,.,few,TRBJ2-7,TGCAGTGCTAGAAGGCGGGCTGCCTACGAGCAGTACTTC,CSARRRAAYEQYF
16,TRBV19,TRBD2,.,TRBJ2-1,TGTGCCAGTAGTATAGTTTCGGCGGGAGGGCCAGTCTCAACGTTCTTC,CASSIVSAGGPVSTFF
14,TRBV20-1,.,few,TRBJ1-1,TGCAGTGCCGGACGGGGCGCGGTTCGCACTGAAGCTTTCTTT,CSAGRGAVRTEAFF
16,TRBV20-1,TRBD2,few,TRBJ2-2,TGCAGTGCCACTCTCACTAGCGGACGGGTCACCGGGGAGCTGTTTTTT,CSATLTSGRVTGELFF
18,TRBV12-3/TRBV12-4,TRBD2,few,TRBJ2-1,TGTGCCAGCAGTGGACTAGCGGGGGGGACAACGGCCTACAATGAGCAGTTCTTC,CASSGLAGGTTAYNEQFF
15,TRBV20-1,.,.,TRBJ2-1,TGCAGTGCTAGAGATCGATTGCTCAAGAACAATGAGCAGTTCTTC,CSARDRLLKNNEQFF
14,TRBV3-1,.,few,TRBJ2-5,TGTGCCAGCAGCCAACTGGACTCTCGAGAGACCCAGTACTTC,CASSQLDSRETQYF
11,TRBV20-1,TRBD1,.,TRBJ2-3,TGCAAAGGGGGCGTTACAGATACGCAGTATTTT,CKGGVTDTQYF
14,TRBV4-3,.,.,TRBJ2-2,TGCGCCAGCAGCCAAGAGCTGCACACCGGGGAGCTGTTTTTT,CASSQELHTGELFF
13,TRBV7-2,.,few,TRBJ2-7,TGTGCCAGCAGCTCATTCGGGACCTTCGAGCAGTACTTC,CASSSFGTFEQYF
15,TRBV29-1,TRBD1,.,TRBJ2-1,TGCAGCGTGCACCCCGGGACAGGCTTTTACAATGAGCAGTTCTTC,CSVHPGTGFYNEQFF
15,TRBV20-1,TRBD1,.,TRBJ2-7,TGCAGTGCTAGAGACCAGACAGGGCCCCACCACGAGCAGTACTTC,CSARDQTGPHHEQYF
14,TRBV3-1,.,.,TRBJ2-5,TGTGCCAGCAGCCAAGTTCTTCGTTCCGAGACCCAGTACTTC,CASSQVLRSETQYF
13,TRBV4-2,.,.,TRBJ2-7,TGTGCCAGCAGCCAAGGGCCTGGTGCGGAGCAGTACTTC,CASSQGPGAEQYF
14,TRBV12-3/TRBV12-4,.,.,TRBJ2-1,TGTGCCAGCAGTTTACCCCTCGATGGCAATGAGCAGTTCTTC,CASSLPLDGNEQFF
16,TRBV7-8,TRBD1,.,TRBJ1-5,TGTGCCAGCAGCTTAGTCGCAGGGGGCCCCGGTCAGCCCCAGCATTTT,CASSLVAGGPGQPQHF
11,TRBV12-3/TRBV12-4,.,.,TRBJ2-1,TGTGCCAGCAGTTCGGGGTTATGGCAGTTCTTC,CASSSGLWQFF
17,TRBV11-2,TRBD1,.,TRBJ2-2,TGTGCCAGCAGCTCATCCCTCGGACAGGGGGGGACCGGGGAGCTGTTTTTT,CASSSSLGQGGTGELFF
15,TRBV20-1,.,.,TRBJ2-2,TGCAGTGCTAGTGCGGGACAAGGGAACACCGGGGAGCTGTTTTTT,CSASAGQGNTGELFF
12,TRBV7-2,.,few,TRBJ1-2,TGTGCCAGCAGCCCCGGGGCGCATGGCTACACCTTC,CASSPGAHGYTF
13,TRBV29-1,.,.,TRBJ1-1,TGCAGCGTTTCCAGGGATGGCAACACTGAAGCTTTCTTT,CSVSRDGNTEAFF
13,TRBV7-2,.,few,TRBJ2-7,TGTGCCAGCAGCTTAGCGGAACTCTACGAGCAGTACTTC,CASSLAELYEQYF
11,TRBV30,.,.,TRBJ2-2,TGTGCCTGGGGGAACACCGGGGAGCTGTTTTTT,CAWGNTGELFF
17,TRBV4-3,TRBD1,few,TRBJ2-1,TGCGCCAGCAGCCAACATCAAGACAGGGGACCCTACAATGAGCAGTTCTTC,CASSQHQDRGPYNEQFF
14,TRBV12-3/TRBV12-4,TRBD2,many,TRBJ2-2,TGTGCCAGCAGGCCGGGGGGTTCCACCGGGGAGCTGTTTTTT,CASRPGGSTGELFF
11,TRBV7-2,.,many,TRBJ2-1,TGTGCCAGCAGCTTATTGGGTGAGCAGTTCTTC,CASSLLGEQFF
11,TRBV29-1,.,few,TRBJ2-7,TGCAGCGTGGGGGACACCCTCGAGCAGTACTTC,CSVGDTLEQYF
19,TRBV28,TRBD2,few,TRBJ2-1,TGTGCCAGCAGTTCGCTAACGACTAGCGGGAAAGGAGGTAGAAATGAGCAGTTCTTC,CASSSLTTSGKGGRNEQFF
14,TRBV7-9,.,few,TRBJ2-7,TGTGCCAGCAGCTCACAGAACAGAATCTACGAGCAGTACTTC,CASSSQNRIYEQYF
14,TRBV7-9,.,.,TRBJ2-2,TGTGCCAGCAGCCCTAGGGAGGCCACCGGGGAGCTGTTTTTT,CASSPREATGELFF
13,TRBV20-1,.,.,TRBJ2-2,TGCAGTGCTAGCGTAGGCTACACCGGGGAGCTGTTTTTT,CSASVGYTGELFF
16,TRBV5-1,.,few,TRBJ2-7,TGCGCCAGCAGCTTGGGGCTCAACCGGGACACGGACGAGCAGTACTTC,CASSLGLNRDTDEQYF
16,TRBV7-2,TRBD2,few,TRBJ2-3,TGTGCCAGCAGCTCACCGACTAGCGGAGCGCCTTATACGCAGTATTTT,CASSSPTSGAPYTQYF
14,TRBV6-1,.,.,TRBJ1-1,TGTGCTAGCAGTCGGTTGGGTGGCAACACTGAAGCTTTCTTT,CASSRLGGNTEAFF
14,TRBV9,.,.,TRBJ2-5,TGTGCCAGCAGCCCGAACCCGGGTCAGGAGACCCAGTACTTC,CASSPNPGQETQYF
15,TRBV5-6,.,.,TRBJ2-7,TGTGCCAGCAGCTTGCTGGGGTCCAGCTCCTACGAGCAGTACTTC,CASSLLGSSSYEQYF
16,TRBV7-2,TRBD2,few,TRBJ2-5,TGTGCCAGCAGCCCCCCTTCGGGGGGACTACAAGAGACCCAGTACTTC,CASSPPSGGLQETQYF
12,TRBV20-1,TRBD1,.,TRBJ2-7,TGCAGTGCTGACAGGGTAACCTACGAGCAGTACTTC,CSADRVTYEQYF
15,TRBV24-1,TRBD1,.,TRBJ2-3,TGTGCCACCAGTGATCTGCCTGGGACAGCAAGTGCGCAGTATTTT,CATSDLPGTASAQYF
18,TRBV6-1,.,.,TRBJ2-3,TGTGCCAGCAGCCCCGCCCGGTCGACAGGCGCCTCCCAAGATACGCAGTATTTT,CASSPARSTGASQDTQYF
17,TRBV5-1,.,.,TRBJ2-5,TGCGCCAGCAGCTTTTTCCGCCCCCTCATTACACAGGAGACCCAGTACTTC,CASSFFRPLITQETQYF
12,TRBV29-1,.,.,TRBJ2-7,TGCAGCGTTTCGGAAGGCTCCTACGAGCAGTACTTC,CSVSEGSYEQYF
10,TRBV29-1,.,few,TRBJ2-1,TGCAGCGTTGAAGGCAATGAGCAGTTCTTC,CSVEGNEQFF
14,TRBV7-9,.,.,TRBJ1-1,TGTGCCAGCAGCCGGGGACGGGGATATACTGAAGCTTTCTTT,CASSRGRGYTEAFF
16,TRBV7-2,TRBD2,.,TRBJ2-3,TGTGCCAGCAGCTTAGGCCGTAGCGGGAGTCCAGATACGCAGTATTTT,CASSLGRSGSPDTQYF
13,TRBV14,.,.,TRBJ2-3,TGTGCCAGCAGCAGACAGGTTTACGATACGCAGTATTTT,CASSRQVYDTQYF
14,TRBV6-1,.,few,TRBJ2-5,TGTGCCAGCAGTCGGCCAGGGATTCAAGAGACCCAGTACTTC,CASSRPGIQETQYF
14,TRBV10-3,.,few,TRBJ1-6,TGTGCCATCAGCGTGGACAGACTTAATTCACCCCTCCACTTT,CAISVDRLNSPLHF
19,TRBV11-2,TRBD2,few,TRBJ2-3,TGTGCCAGCAGCTTAAGTTTTGCGAGAACGACTAGCGGGAGAGATACGCAGTATTTT,CASSLSFARTTSGRDTQYF
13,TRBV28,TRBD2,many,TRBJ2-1,TGTGCCAGCAGCGGGGGGTGGGGGAATGAGCAGTTCTTC,CASSGGWGNEQFF
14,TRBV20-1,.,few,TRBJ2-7,TGCAGTGCTAGAGAGCAGGGATCCTCCTACGAGCAGTACTTC,CSAREQGSSYEQYF
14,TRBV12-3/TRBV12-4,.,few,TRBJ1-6,TGTGCCAGCAGTTTGGTAGGGGACGATTCACCCCTCCACTTT,CASSLVGDDSPLHF
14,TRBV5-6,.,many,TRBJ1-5,TGTGCCAGCAGCTTAACAGGTAACAATCAGCCCCAGCATTTT,CASSLTGNNQPQHF